This entry describes one T cell receptor (beta chain). Antigen: not known. A much larger clone is a single base away; this may be a read error. RNA was extracted from bulk tissue without any cell sorting. This record belongs to a study of tumor and adjacent non-tumor tissue in lung cancer. Study overall: On average, productive TCRbeta reads reached about 4.17 million per sample.

Germline CDR1 is SGHNT and CDR2 is YYREEE (reference sequence). The length of the CDR3 is 15 residues. Trimming removed 4 bases at V and 5 bases at J, with 18 bases between. TCRbeta libraries were built with three rounds of nested PCR, modified from ARM-PCR. TCRdb itself ran the multiplex PCR reads through MiXCR, one entry per CDR3 protein. Of about 110,000 distinct CDR3 sequences listed, approximately 71% were seen once; the top ten hold about 40%. Study-wide findings and caveats: Top 100 clones took a larger repertoire share in normal lung.

The chain uses TRBV5-4 and TRBJ2-5; unclear D gene. The sample taken for sequencing was lung tumor tissue. This receptor was taken from an older woman with non-small cell lung cancer. This CDR3 is CASSADGSKRETQYF. For the CDR3, the DNA is TGTGCCAGCAGCGCTGACGGATCAAAAAGGGAGACCCAGTACTTC.